This T cell receptor beta chain was captured in a study of T cell changes during pregnancy in multiple sclerosis. Trimming pared 3 bases from V and 2 bases from J, leaving 9 bases between. The CDR3 extends over 13 amino acids. From germline, CDR1 is SGDLS and CDR2 YYNGEE. Sequencing was performed with immunoSEQ multiplex PCR; in TCRdb, only in-frame clones are kept and a portion is missing. This sample has tens of thousands of clones, with around nine tenths found just once. This TCR came from a female donor in good health, enrolled as a control in a pregnancy study. The chain has TRBV9 and TRBJ2-7, with a weak D call TRBD1 (6 bases). The sequencing used peripheral blood, collected in the third trimester of pregnancy. As DNA, the CDR3 is TGTGCCAGCAGCGGCGACAGGCCCTACGAGCAGTACTTC. Protein sequence: CASSGDRPYEQYF.